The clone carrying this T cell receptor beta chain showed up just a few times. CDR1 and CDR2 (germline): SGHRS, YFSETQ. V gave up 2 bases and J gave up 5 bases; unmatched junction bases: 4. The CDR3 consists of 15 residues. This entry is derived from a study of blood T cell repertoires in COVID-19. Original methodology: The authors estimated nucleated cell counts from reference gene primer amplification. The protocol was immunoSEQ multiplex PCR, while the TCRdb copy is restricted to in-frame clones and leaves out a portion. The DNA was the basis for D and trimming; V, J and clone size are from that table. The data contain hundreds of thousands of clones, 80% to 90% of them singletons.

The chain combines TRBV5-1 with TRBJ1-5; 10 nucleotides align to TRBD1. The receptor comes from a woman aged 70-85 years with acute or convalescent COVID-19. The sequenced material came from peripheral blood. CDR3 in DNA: TGCGCCAGCAGCTTAGGGACAGGGGCATATCAGCCCCAGCATTTT. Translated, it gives CASSLGTGAYQPQHF.